This is a list of T cell receptor beta chains from one sample in a study of blood T cell repertoires in COVID-19. Only in-frame clones appear in the TCRdb table, and some are missing; sequencing was by immunoSEQ multiplex PCR. The profile shows about 200,000 clones, approximately 85% of them singletons. The sequenced sample consisted of PBMCs or T cells enriched from blood (not recorded which). All receptors come from a man aged 35 to 55 with acute COVID-19. Both conserved end residues are part of each CDR3. D genes are given only for firm matches. Clone size is stated in some rows and not others, as once, few, many or a class when expanded.

j_call	v_call	d_call	clone_size	cdr3_aa	cdr3_nt
TRBJ1-2	TRBV19	NA	NA	CASSIRVVWTDPYGYTF	TGTGCCAGTAGTATCCGGGTTGTTTGGACAGACCCCTATGGCTACACCTTC
TRBJ2-1	TRBV6-1	TRBD2	NA	CASSETSGIVEQFF	TGTGCCAGCAGTGAGACTAGCGGGATTGTTGAGCAGTTCTTC
TRBJ2-7	TRBV30	TRBD2	NA	CACASGALYEQYF	TGTGCCTGTGCTAGCGGGGCCCTCTACGAGCAGTACTTC
TRBJ2-7	TRBV29-1	NA	NA	CSVEVRGTYEQYF	TGCAGCGTTGAAGTTAGGGGAACTTACGAGCAGTACTTC
TRBJ1-1	TRBV12-3/TRBV12-4	NA	NA	CASSFYTEAFF	TGTGCCAGCAGTTTCTACACTGAAGCTTTCTTT
TRBJ1-4	TRBV29-1	TRBD1	NA	CSARDRVEEKLFF	TGCAGCGCCCGGGACAGGGTTGAAGAAAAACTGTTTTTT
TRBJ2-3	TRBV6-1	NA	NA	CASSDVTILADTQYF	TGTGCCAGCAGTGACGTGACAATCTTGGCAGATACGCAGTATTTT
TRBJ2-2	TRBV10-1	TRBD2	NA	CASSEASGLAGRSGELFF	TGCGCCAGCAGTGAAGCTTCGGGACTAGCGGGAAGGTCCGGGGAGCTGTTTTTT
TRBJ1-1	TRBV28	NA	NA	CATLRENTEAFF	TGTGCCACCCTGAGGGAGAACACTGAAGCTTTCTTT
TRBJ2-3	TRBV24-1	NA	NA	CATSRTPGQGPWREGSDTQYF	TGTGCCACCAGTCGAACTCCGGGACAGGGACCCTGGCGGGAGGGGTCAGATACGCAGTATTTT
TRBJ2-5	TRBV3-1/TRBV3-2	NA	few	CASSPDSSQETQYF	TGTGCCAGCAGCCCGGACAGTAGCCAAGAGACCCAGTACTTC
TRBJ2-7	TRBV19	TRBD2	few	CASMVAGGYEQYF	TGTGCCAGTATGGTGGCGGGAGGTTACGAGCAGTACTTC
TRBJ2-1	TRBV7-6	TRBD2	NA	CASSLAGLAANEQFF	TGTGCCAGCAGCTTAGCGGGCCTAGCGGCCAATGAGCAGTTCTTC
TRBJ2-5	TRBV14	TRBD2	NA	CASSQGSGLLETQYF	TGTGCCAGCAGCCAAGGTAGCGGGCTACTAGAGACCCAGTACTTC
TRBJ1-5	TRBV6-5	TRBD1	NA	CASSPDRGRLQPQHF	TGTGCCAGCAGTCCGGACAGGGGGCGCCTTCAGCCCCAGCATTTT
TRBJ1-2	TRBV27	TRBD1	NA	CASSFMGQGANGYTF	TGTGCCAGCAGTTTTATGGGACAGGGGGCTAATGGCTACACCTTC
TRBJ2-1	TRBV19	TRBD1	NA	CASSIVTGGADEQFF	TGTGCCAGTAGTATAGTGACAGGGGGTGCCGATGAGCAGTTCTTC
TRBJ1-6	TRBV14	NA	NA	CASSQEAVSPLHF	TGTGCCAGCAGCCAAGAGGCGGTGTCACCCCTCCACTTT
TRBJ2-7	TRBV7-2	TRBD2	NA	CASSPSTSGTLHEQYF	TGTGCCAGCAGCCCTTCGACTAGCGGGACCTTGCACGAGCAGTACTTC
TRBJ2-5	TRBV5-4	TRBD2	NA	CASSYSGKYQETQYF	TGTGCCAGCAGCTATAGCGGGAAGTACCAAGAGACCCAGTACTTC
TRBJ1-4	TRBV5-1	NA	many	CASSQGDYEKLFF	TGCGCCAGCAGCCAAGGGGATTATGAAAAACTGTTTTTT
TRBJ1-1	TRBV7-8	TRBD1	NA	CASSFGQGRTEAFF	TGTGCCAGCAGCTTTGGACAGGGTCGAACTGAAGCTTTCTTT
TRBJ1-2	TRBV10-1	NA	NA	CASSESGGTRGYTF	TGCGCCAGCAGTGAGTCGGGGGGAACGAGAGGCTACACCTTC
TRBJ1-1	TRBV2	NA	NA	CASMAGGVGKGTEAFF	TGTGCCAGCATGGCAGGAGGGGTGGGGAAGGGAACTGAAGCTTTCTTT
TRBJ1-5	TRBV19	NA	NA	CASNTGFNQPQHF	TGTGCCAGTAATACAGGGTTTAATCAGCCCCAGCATTTT
TRBJ1-5	TRBV19	TRBD1	NA	CASSKTGTGAQPQHF	TGTGCCAGTAGTAAGACCGGGACAGGGGCGCAGCCCCAGCATTTT
TRBJ1-3	TRBV5-1	NA	few	CASSFEAGTGNTIYF	TGCGCCAGCAGCTTTGAAGCGGGAACAGGAAACACCATATATTTT
TRBJ2-1	TRBV5-1	NA	NA	CASSLAGFGGNEQFF	TGCGCCAGCAGCTTGGCTGGTTTCGGGGGCAATGAGCAGTTCTTC
TRBJ1-2	TRBV7-8	TRBD1	NA	CASSLLGRQGDRYGYTF	TGTGCCAGCAGCCTATTAGGGAGACAGGGGGATCGCTATGGCTACACCTTC